What follows describes a single TCR beta chain. Its antigen remains unknown. V lost 3 bases and J 0 bases, leaving 12 bases between the germline ends. The CDR3 consists of 16 residues. Germline V lookup: CDR1 SGHAT, CDR2 FQDESV (reference sequence). The source of the sample is a study of post-analysis software for immune sequencing data. Study summary: Courses of disease covered relapsing-remitting, secondary progressive and progressive-relapsing multiple sclerosis. Study-level findings and limits: Those samples that were prepared in the same batch co-clustered strongly by F measure. Comparison of patients with controls showed 5 or 6 TRBV segments more frequent in patients, TRBV5-6, TRBV5-1 and TRBV20-1 among them. Those with multiple sclerosis, the patient group, showed significantly lower normalized Chao1 diversity than controls.

Built from TCR beta cDNA, the libraries had unique molecular identifiers in them. From approximately 0.95 to 9.8 million T cells, 400,000 to 650,000 cDNA molecules were obtained. TCRdb fed the PCR reads into MiXCR, producing one record per CDR3 protein. Found here are under 650,000 distinct CDR3 sequences, roughly two fifths of them singletons; the top ten hold over 1.5%. The material sequenced was blood. J is TRBJ2-1 and V is TRBV11-1; D tentatively reads TRBD1 or TRBD2 (5 bases each). The source of this sequence is a girl aged 10 to 17 with multiple sclerosis. In DNA form, the CDR3 reads TGTGCCAGCAGCTTCTGGGGGTCGACCTCCTACAATGAGCAGTTCTTC. Translated, it gives CASSFWGSTSYNEQFF.